Listed below are T cell receptor beta chains from one sample, sequenced in a study of metastatic and nonmetastatic thyroid tumors. TCRdb re-clonotyped the PCR reads via MiXCR. Of 30,000 to 45,000 clones listed, about 20% were seen once; the top ten hold 15% to 18%. Sequences were obtained from blood. Receptors originate from a female donor with papillary thyroid cancer or a benign thyroid nodule (not recorded which). Some clones in this sample may be carry-over from other donors' samples. Both conserved end residues are part of each CDR3. D genes are given only for firm matches. Rows may omit the clone size; those that give it use once, few, many or a size class.

. | TRBJ2-7 | TRBV19 | TRBD1 | TGTGCCAGTAGTTTAAGGGACAGGAGTCCCTACGAGCAGTACTTC | CASSLRDRSPYEQYF
. | TRBJ2-3 | TRBV15 | . | TGTGCCACCAGCATGGAGGGGATAGGGGCTCAGTATTTT | CATSMEGIGAQYF
. | TRBJ2-3 | TRBV6-1 | . | TGTGTCAGTAACCAACACCCTGGGGCAGATACGCAGTATTTT | CVSNQHPGADTQYF
many | TRBJ1-2 | TRBV2 | TRBD1 | TGTGCCAGCAGGGTGGGACAGTCCTATGGCTACACCTTC | CASRVGQSYGYTF
many | TRBJ2-1 | TRBV6-4 | . | TGTGCCAGCAGTTCGACTGCTAGCTCCTACAATGAGCAGTTCTTC | CASSSTASSYNEQFF
. | TRBJ2-3 | TRBV4-3 | . | TGCGCCAGCAGCCAAGAGGGGGGACAGCACACAGATACGCAGTATTTT | CASSQEGGQHTDTQYF
. | TRBJ2-7 | TRBV20-1 | TRBD2 | TGCAGTGCTAGGGCCTCGACTAGCGGGGATCACGAGCAGTACTTC | CSARASTSGDHEQYF
few | TRBJ2-6 | TRBV28 | TRBD1 | TGTGCCAGCAGTTCAGGGGGCAGGATCTCTGGGGCCAACGTCCTGACTTTC | CASSSGGRISGANVLTF
few | TRBJ2-7 | TRBV28 | TRBD1 | TGTGCCAGCATTGTCCTGTTAGGACAGGTATCCGAGCAGTACTTC | CASIVLLGQVSEQYF
many | TRBJ1-1 | TRBV29-1 | . | TGCAGCGTTGGATCCCCCGCAATAAGGGACACTGAAGCTTTCTTT | CSVGSPAIRDTEAFF
. | TRBJ1-1 | TRBV7-3 | TRBD1 | TGTGCCAGCAGCTCAACAGGGGGTAACACTGAAGCTTTCTTT | CASSSTGGNTEAFF
many | TRBJ2-5 | TRBV11-2 | TRBD2 | TGTGCCAGCAGCATCATACTAGCGGGAGGGGTCAAGACCCAGTACTTC | CASSIILAGGVKTQYF
many | TRBJ2-7 | TRBV7-2 | . | TGTGCCAGCAGTCCCGGGTCCTACGAGCAGTACTTC | CASSPGSYEQYF
many | TRBJ1-1 | TRBV2 | . | TGTGCCAGCAGGGGGGGGACGGTCACTGAAGCTTTCTTT | CASRGGTVTEAFF
. | TRBJ2-3 | TRBV28 | . | TGTGCCAGCAGTTTGGATTCCAGCACAGATACGCAGTATTTT | CASSLDSSTDTQYF
few | TRBJ2-7 | TRBV27 | . | TGTGCCAGCAGCCCCGCGGCGGTACCCTCCTACGAGCAGTACTTC | CASSPAAVPSYEQYF
few | TRBJ2-1 | TRBV6-1 | . | TGTGCCAGCAGTATAGCGTTGGGCGATGAGCAGTTCTTC | CASSIALGDEQFF
few | TRBJ1-2 | TRBV28 | . | TGTGCCAGCACCCTGAAAGGGGACTATGGATACACCTTC | CASTLKGDYGYTF